This T cell receptor (beta chain) was obtained from a study of blood T cell repertoires in COVID-19. Study background: Donors in the United States, Italy and Spain gave samples during acute or convalescent COVID-19. Sample material is recorded as cDNA or gDNA derived from T cells, B-cell-depleted T cells, or PBMCs.

Per the study methods: Estimates of nucleated cell counts were drawn from the amplification of reference gene primers. Produced via immunoSEQ multiplex PCR; TCRdb's table is partial and in-frame only. V, J and clone size were drawn from that table, and D and trimming were deduced from the DNA. The profile shows 150,000 to 200,000 clones, around 67% of them singletons. The CDR3 has 12 residues. From germline, CDR1 is SGHRS and CDR2 YFSETQ. V was pared by 4 bases and J by 9 bases, with 11 bases between. This receptor was taken from a woman older than 75 with acute or convalescent COVID-19. This sequence joins TRBV5-1 and TRBJ2-1, with D possibly TRBD2 on 6 matching bases. The sequenced sample consisted of peripheral blood. CDR3 bases: TGCGCCAGCAGCACCTCCGGGGGTGAGCAGTTCTTC. Its protein is CASSTSGGEQFF.